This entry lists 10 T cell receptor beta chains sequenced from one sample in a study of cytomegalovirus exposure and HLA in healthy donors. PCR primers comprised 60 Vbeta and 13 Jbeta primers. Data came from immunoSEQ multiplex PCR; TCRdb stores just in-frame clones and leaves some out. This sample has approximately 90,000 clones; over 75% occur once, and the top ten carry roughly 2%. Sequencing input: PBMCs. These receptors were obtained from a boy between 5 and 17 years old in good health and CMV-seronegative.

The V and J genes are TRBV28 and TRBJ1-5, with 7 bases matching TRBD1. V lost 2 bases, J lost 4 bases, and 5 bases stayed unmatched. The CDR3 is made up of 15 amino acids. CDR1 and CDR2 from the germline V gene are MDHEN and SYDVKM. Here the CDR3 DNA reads TGTGCCAGCAGTTTAGGGGACAGTTGGAATCAGCCCCAGCATTTT. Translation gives CASSLGDSWNQPQHF.

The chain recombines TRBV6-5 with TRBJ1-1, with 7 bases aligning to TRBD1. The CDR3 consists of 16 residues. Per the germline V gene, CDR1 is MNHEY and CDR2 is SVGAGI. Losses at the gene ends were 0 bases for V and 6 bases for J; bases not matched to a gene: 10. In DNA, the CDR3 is TGTGCCAGCAGTTACTCGGGGCGACAGGGAGCCGCTGAAGCTTTCTTT. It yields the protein CASSYSGRQGAAEAFF.

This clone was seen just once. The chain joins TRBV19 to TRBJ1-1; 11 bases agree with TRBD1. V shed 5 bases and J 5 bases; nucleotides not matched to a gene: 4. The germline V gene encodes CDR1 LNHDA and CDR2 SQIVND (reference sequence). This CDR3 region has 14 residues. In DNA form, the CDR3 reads TGTGCCAGTAGTTGGACAGGGGGCGCGACTGAAGCTTTCTTT. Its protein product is CASSWTGGATEAFF.

CDR3 in DNA: TGTGCCAGCTCACCAGTGAGACTTAGCAATCAGCCCCAGCATTTT. Encoded protein: CASSPVRLSNQPQHF. The chain joins TRBV18 to TRBJ1-5; D not certain. The CDR3 is 15 amino acids. V was trimmed by 2 bases and J by 0 bases, leaving 8 bases between them. Germline assignment: CDR1 KGHSH and CDR2 LQKENI.

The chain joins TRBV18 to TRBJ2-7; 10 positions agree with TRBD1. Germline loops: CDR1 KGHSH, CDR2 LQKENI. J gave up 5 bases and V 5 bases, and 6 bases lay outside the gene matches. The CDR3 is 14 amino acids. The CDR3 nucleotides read TGTGCCAGCTCAACGGGACAGGGGCTCAACGAGCAGTACTTC. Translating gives CASSTGQGLNEQYF.

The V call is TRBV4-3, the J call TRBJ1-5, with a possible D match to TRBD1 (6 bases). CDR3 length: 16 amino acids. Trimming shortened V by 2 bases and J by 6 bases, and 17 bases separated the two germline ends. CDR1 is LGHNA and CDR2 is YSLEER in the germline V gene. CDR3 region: CASSQMPPGDGQPQHF. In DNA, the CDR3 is TGCGCCAGCAGCCAAATGCCCCCAGGGGATGGTCAGCCCCAGCATTTT.

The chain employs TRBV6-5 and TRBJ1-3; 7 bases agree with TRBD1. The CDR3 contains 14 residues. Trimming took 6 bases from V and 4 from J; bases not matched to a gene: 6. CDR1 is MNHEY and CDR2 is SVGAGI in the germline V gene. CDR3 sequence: CASSRGTEGNTIYF. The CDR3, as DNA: TGTGCCAGCAGCAGAGGGACAGAAGGAAACACCATATATTTT.

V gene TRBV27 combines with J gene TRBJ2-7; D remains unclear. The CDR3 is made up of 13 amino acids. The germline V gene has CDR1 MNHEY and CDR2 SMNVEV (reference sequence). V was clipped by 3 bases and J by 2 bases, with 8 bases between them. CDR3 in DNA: TGTGCCAGCAGTTTTTCAAGCGCCTACGAGCAGTACTTC. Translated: CASSFSSAYEQYF.

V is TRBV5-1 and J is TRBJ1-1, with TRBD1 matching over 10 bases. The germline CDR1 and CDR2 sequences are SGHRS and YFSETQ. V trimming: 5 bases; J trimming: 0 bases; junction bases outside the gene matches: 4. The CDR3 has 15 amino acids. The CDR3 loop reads CASSTTGGLNTEAFF. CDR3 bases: TGCGCCAGCAGTACGACAGGGGGCCTGAACACTGAAGCTTTCTTT.

As DNA, the CDR3 is TGTGCCTGGAGTGGGGGACAGGGGACCTCCTACGAGCAGTACTTC. As protein: CAWSGGQGTSYEQYF. The V call is TRBV30, the J call TRBJ2-5; 10 bases fit TRBD1. The J call may be faulty, since TRBJ2-7 better matches the DNA end. The germline CDR1 and CDR2 sequences are GTSNPN and SVGIG (reference sequence). CDR3 size: 15 residues.